This TCR beta chain was sequenced in a study of CD8+CD57+ T cells in acquired aplastic anemia. Study results and caveats: The number of CD8+ CDR3 sequences shared by patients and controls was twenty-nine.

Trimming cost V 1 base and J 12 bases, with 18 bases left between them. The CDR3 extends over 14 amino acids. From germline, CDR1 is SNHLY and CDR2 FYNNEI. The template for TCR beta VDJ and CDR3 sequence profiling was genomic DNA. MiXCR, applied by TCRdb to the reads, yields one record per CDR3 protein. The profile shows about 160,000 distinct CDR3 sequences, 40% to 50% of them singletons. This clonotype was observed at least ten times. Antigen unknown. Those patients picked for sequencing had displayed CD8+CD57+ cell expansion on flow cytometry. The chain employs TRBV2 and TRBJ1-2; a possible D gene is TRBD1 (5 bases). The sample comprised sorted CD4+, CD8+, or CD8+CD57+ T cells (not recorded which) from PBMCs. The clonotype comes from a human donor with aplastic anemia. CDR3 in amino acids: CASSEGGRDPVDTF. DNA for the CDR3: TGTGCCAGCAGTGAAGGAGGCCGGGACCCGGTCGACACCTTC.